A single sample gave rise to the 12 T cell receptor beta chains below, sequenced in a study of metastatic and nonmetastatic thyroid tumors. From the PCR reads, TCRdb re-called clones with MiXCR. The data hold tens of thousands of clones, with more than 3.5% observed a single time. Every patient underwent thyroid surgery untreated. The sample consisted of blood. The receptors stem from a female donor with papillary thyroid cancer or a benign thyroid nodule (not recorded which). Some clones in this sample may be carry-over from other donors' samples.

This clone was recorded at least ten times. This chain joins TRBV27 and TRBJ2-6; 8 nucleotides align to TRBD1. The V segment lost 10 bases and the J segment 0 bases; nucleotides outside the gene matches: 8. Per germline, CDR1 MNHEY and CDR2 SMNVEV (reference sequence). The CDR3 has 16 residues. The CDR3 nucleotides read TGTGCCAACGGGACAGGAGAGTACTCTGGGGCCAACGTCCTGACTTTC. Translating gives CANGTGEYSGANVLTF.

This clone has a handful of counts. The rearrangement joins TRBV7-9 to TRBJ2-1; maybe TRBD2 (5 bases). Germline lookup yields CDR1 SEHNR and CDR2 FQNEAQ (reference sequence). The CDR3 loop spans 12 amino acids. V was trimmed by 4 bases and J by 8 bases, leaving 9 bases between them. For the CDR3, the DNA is TGTGCCAGCAGCTCGAAGAGGGATGAGCAGTTCTTC. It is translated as CASSSKRDEQFF.

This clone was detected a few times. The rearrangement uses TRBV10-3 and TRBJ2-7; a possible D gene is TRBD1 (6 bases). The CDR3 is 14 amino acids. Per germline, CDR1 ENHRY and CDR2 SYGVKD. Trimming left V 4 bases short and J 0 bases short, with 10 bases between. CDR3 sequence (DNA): TGTGCCATCAGTGCTCCGGACAGCTCCTACGAGCAGTACTTC. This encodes CAISAPDSSYEQYF.

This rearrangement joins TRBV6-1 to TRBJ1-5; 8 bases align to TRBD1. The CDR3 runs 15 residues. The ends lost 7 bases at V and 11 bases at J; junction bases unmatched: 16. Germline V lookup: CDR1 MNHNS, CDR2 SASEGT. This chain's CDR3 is CASTLMCDRGMTQHF. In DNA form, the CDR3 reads TGTGCCAGCACCCTCATGTGTGACAGGGGTATGACCCAGCATTTT.

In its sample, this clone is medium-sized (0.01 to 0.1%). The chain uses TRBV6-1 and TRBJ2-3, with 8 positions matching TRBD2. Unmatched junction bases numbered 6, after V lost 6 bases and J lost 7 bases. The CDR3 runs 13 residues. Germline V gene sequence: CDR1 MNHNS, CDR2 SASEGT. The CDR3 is CASSTGGGYTQYF. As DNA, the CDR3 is TGTGCCAGCAGCACCGGGGGGGGGTATACGCAGTATTTT.

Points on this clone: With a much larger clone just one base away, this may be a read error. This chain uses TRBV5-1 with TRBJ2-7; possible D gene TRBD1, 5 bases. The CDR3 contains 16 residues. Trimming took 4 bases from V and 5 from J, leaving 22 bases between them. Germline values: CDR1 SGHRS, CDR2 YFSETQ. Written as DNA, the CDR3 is TGCGCCAGCAGCCCGGAACAGGTGGCAAGGTCGGACGAGCAGTACTTC. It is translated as CASSPEQVARSDEQYF.

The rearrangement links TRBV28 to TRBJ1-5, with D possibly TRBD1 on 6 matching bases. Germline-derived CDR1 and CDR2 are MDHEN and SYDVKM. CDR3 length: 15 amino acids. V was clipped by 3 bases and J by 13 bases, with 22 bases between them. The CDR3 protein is CASSFARGGIQQQHF. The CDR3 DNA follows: TGTGCCAGCAGTTTCGCCAGGGGAGGGATTCAGCAACAGCATTTT.

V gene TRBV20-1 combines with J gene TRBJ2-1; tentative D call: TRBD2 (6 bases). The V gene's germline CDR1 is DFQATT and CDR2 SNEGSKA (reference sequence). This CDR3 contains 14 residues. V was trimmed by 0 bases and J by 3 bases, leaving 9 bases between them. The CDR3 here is CSAREPAGYNEQFF. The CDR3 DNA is TGCAGTGCTAGAGAGCCAGCGGGCTACAATGAGCAGTTCTTC.

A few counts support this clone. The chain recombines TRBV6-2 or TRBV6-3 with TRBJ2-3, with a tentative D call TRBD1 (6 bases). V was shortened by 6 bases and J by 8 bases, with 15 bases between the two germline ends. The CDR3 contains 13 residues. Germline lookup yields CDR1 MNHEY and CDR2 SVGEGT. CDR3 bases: TGTGCCAGCAGCGAAACAGGGCTCCCTACGCAGTATTTT. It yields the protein CASSETGLPTQYF.

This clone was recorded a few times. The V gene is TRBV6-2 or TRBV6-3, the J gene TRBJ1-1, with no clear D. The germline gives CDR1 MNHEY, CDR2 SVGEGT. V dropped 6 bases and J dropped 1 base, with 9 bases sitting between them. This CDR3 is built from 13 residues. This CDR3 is CASRVAGNTEAFF. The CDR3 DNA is TGTGCCAGCAGGGTAGCAGGGAACACTGAAGCTTTCTTT.

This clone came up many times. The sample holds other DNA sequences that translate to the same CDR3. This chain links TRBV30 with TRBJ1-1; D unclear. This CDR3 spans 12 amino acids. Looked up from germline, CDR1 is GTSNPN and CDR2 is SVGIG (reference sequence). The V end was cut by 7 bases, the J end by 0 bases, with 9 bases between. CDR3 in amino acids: CASEELNTEAFF. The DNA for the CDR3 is TGTGCCTCCGAGGAACTGAACACTGAAGCTTTCTTT.

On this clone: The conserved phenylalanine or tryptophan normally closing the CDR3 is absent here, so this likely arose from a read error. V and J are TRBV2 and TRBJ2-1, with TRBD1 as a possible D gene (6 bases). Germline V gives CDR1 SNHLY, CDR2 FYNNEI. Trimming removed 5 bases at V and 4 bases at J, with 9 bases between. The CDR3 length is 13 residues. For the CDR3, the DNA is TGTGCCAGCAGTCAAACAGGGTACAATGAGCAGTTCCTC. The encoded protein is CASSQTGYNEQFL.